These T cell receptor beta chains were read from a single sample in a study of sequential checkpoint blockade in melanoma. The method was immunoSEQ multiplex PCR; TCRdb's version includes in-frame clones alone and lacks a portion of them. The data hold some 17,000 clones, with about 80% observed a single time. The starting material was CD8+ T cells sorted from blood (inferred from file names), obtained from a patient given nivolumab and ipilimumab in sequence. All receptors come from a human donor with melanoma. Each CDR3 is given with its conserved first and last residue. The D gene is left open where the match is weak. Clone size is given for some rows only: seen once, a few or many times, or a class if the clone is expanded.

j_call: TRBJ2-7
d_call: -
v_call: TRBV4-1
clone_size: -
cdr3_nt: TGCGCCAGCAGCCGCCGGGACACCGACTACGAGCAGTACTTC
cdr3_aa: CASSRRDTDYEQYF

j_call: TRBJ1-2
d_call: -
v_call: TRBV4-2
clone_size: -
cdr3_nt: TGTGCCAGCAGCTTGCGGGGGCCGGAACGGGGCTACACCTTC
cdr3_aa: CASSLRGPERGYTF

j_call: TRBJ2-6
d_call: -
v_call: TRBV7-8
clone_size: few
cdr3_nt: TGTGCCAGCAGCTCAACCAGGCGAAGTGGGGCCAACGTCCTGACTTTC
cdr3_aa: CASSSTRRSGANVLTF

j_call: TRBJ1-2
d_call: -
v_call: TRBV7-9
clone_size: -
cdr3_nt: TGTGCCAGCAGCTTAGAAGGGGGTAAGGGGTATGGCTACACCTTC
cdr3_aa: CASSLEGGKGYGYTF

j_call: TRBJ1-1
d_call: -
v_call: TRBV7-3
clone_size: once
cdr3_nt: TGTGCCAGCAGCTTATATGGGTCGGAGGGGGGGACTGAAGCTTTCTTT
cdr3_aa: CASSLYGSEGGTEAFF

j_call: TRBJ2-7
d_call: -
v_call: TRBV5-4
clone_size: -
cdr3_nt: TGTGCCAGCAGCTTGCTAGGGGGGGGCCGGGCCTACGAGCAGTACTTC
cdr3_aa: CASSLLGGGRAYEQYF

j_call: TRBJ1-1
d_call: TRBD1
v_call: TRBV4-3
clone_size: -
cdr3_nt: TGCGCCAGCAGCCATAACAGGGGAGCGAACACTGAAGCTTTCTTT
cdr3_aa: CASSHNRGANTEAFF

j_call: TRBJ2-7
d_call: -
v_call: TRBV10-3
clone_size: once
cdr3_nt: TGTGCCATCAGGGCTCCGGGACTCCCCTACGAGCAGTACTTC
cdr3_aa: CAIRAPGLPYEQYF

j_call: TRBJ2-6
d_call: -
v_call: TRBV28
clone_size: -
cdr3_nt: TGTGCCATTGGGGGCAACTCTGGGGCCAACGTCCTGACTTTC
cdr3_aa: CAIGGNSGANVLTF

j_call: TRBJ2-7
d_call: TRBD2
v_call: TRBV19
clone_size: -
cdr3_nt: TGTGCCAGTAGTCCTGGACTAGGAGCGGCCTACGAGCAGTACTTC
cdr3_aa: CASSPGLGAAYEQYF

j_call: TRBJ1-2
d_call: -
v_call: TRBV10-3
clone_size: -
cdr3_nt: TGTGCCAGCAGTTCCCCGCGGAGGAAATCCTATGGCTACACCTTC
cdr3_aa: CASSSPRRKSYGYTF

j_call: TRBJ1-3
d_call: -
v_call: TRBV6-6
clone_size: -
cdr3_nt: TGTGCCAGCAGTTACGTGGGGGCTTATAGTGGAAACACCATATATTTT
cdr3_aa: CASSYVGAYSGNTIYF

j_call: TRBJ1-1
d_call: TRBD1
v_call: TRBV18
clone_size: -
cdr3_nt: TGTGCCAGCTCACCACGGGCAGGGGGAAGTATGAACACTGAAGCTTTCTTT
cdr3_aa: CASSPRAGGSMNTEAFF

j_call: TRBJ1-2
d_call: -
v_call: TRBV6-5
clone_size: -
cdr3_nt: TGTGCCAGCAGTCAACAGGTTTACTATGGCTACACCTTC
cdr3_aa: CASSQQVYYGYTF

j_call: TRBJ2-1
d_call: TRBD2
v_call: TRBV19
clone_size: few
cdr3_nt: TGTGCCAGTAGCAGCGGGGGGGATTACAATGAGCAGTTCTTC
cdr3_aa: CASSSGGDYNEQFF

j_call: TRBJ2-7
d_call: TRBD2
v_call: TRBV27
clone_size: -
cdr3_nt: TGTGCCAGCAGTTTTGGGTCTAGCGGTACCTACGAGCAGTACTTC
cdr3_aa: CASSFGSSGTYEQYF

j_call: TRBJ1-1
d_call: -
v_call: TRBV6-5
clone_size: -
cdr3_nt: TGTGCCAGCAGTTACTCGATGGGAGTGAACACTGAAGCTTTCTTT
cdr3_aa: CASSYSMGVNTEAFF

j_call: TRBJ2-7
d_call: TRBD1
v_call: TRBV7-8
clone_size: -
cdr3_nt: TGTGCCAGCAGCCCAGAGGACAGGGGACACGAGCAGTACTTC
cdr3_aa: CASSPEDRGHEQYF

j_call: TRBJ1-3
d_call: -
v_call: TRBV2
clone_size: -
cdr3_nt: TGTGCCAGCAGTGATTATCGGGGAAACACCATATATTTT
cdr3_aa: CASSDYRGNTIYF

j_call: TRBJ1-3
d_call: TRBD1
v_call: TRBV4-3
clone_size: -
cdr3_nt: TGCGCCAGCAGCCAAGGGGTGACAGGGGGTTTTGGAAACACCATATATTTT
cdr3_aa: CASSQGVTGGFGNTIYF

j_call: TRBJ1-1
d_call: -
v_call: TRBV4-3
clone_size: -
cdr3_nt: TGCGCCAGCAGCCAGGGGACTCAGGAGAACACTGAAGCTTTCTTT
cdr3_aa: CASSQGTQENTEAFF

j_call: TRBJ1-2
d_call: -
v_call: TRBV9
clone_size: -
cdr3_nt: TGTGCCAGCAGCCCCGGGATAATGTATGGCTACACCTTC
cdr3_aa: CASSPGIMYGYTF

j_call: TRBJ2-7
d_call: -
v_call: TRBV9
clone_size: few
cdr3_nt: TGTGCCAGCAGCTTAAGGACAGACTCCTACGAGCAGTACTTC
cdr3_aa: CASSLRTDSYEQYF

j_call: TRBJ2-7
d_call: TRBD1
v_call: TRBV11-3
clone_size: -
cdr3_nt: TGTGCCAGCAGCTCACCGGACAGGGACGAGCAGTACTTC
cdr3_aa: CASSSPDRDEQYF

j_call: TRBJ1-1
d_call: TRBD1
v_call: TRBV15
clone_size: -
cdr3_nt: TGTGCCACCAGCAGAGGCAGGACAGGCATGAACACTGAAGCTTTCTTT
cdr3_aa: CATSRGRTGMNTEAFF

j_call: TRBJ1-6
d_call: -
v_call: TRBV7-9
clone_size: medium-sized
cdr3_nt: TGTGCCAGCAGCTCTAGTCCCGGGAATTCACCCCTCCACTTT
cdr3_aa: CASSSSPGNSPLHF

j_call: TRBJ1-1
d_call: TRBD1
v_call: TRBV19
clone_size: -
cdr3_nt: TGTGCCAGTAACCCCAGGACAGGGGGCCTGAACACTGAAGCTTTCTTT
cdr3_aa: CASNPRTGGLNTEAFF

j_call: TRBJ2-7
d_call: -
v_call: TRBV7-9
clone_size: -
cdr3_nt: TGTGCCAGCAGCCCAACGGGACTCTACGAGCAGTACTTC
cdr3_aa: CASSPTGLYEQYF

j_call: TRBJ2-7
d_call: -
v_call: TRBV6-5
clone_size: -
cdr3_nt: TGTGCCAGCAGTTACGGGGGGACGGCCTACGAGCAGTACTTC
cdr3_aa: CASSYGGTAYEQYF

j_call: TRBJ1-5
d_call: -
v_call: TRBV19
clone_size: -
cdr3_nt: TGTGCCAGTAGTATGAAGGGGTATAGCAATCAGCCCCAGCATTTT
cdr3_aa: CASSMKGYSNQPQHF

j_call: TRBJ1-1
d_call: -
v_call: TRBV7-9
clone_size: -
cdr3_nt: TGTGCCAGCAGCTTAGCGCGGCTAGTGCGCACTGAAGCTTTCTTT
cdr3_aa: CASSLARLVRTEAFF

j_call: TRBJ1-1
d_call: -
v_call: TRBV7-9
clone_size: -
cdr3_nt: TGTGCCAGCAGCTTAGGAGTCGGGGTAAAGACTGAAGCTTTCTTT
cdr3_aa: CASSLGVGVKTEAFF

j_call: TRBJ2-7
d_call: -
v_call: TRBV30
clone_size: -
cdr3_nt: TGTGCCTGGAGTGTATCTCTCCCCCTGCAGTACTTC
cdr3_aa: CAWSVSLPLQYF

j_call: TRBJ2-7
d_call: TRBD1
v_call: TRBV4-1
clone_size: once
cdr3_nt: TGCGCCAGCAGCCAAGAATACCCAGGGGGTTCCTACGAGCAGTACTTC
cdr3_aa: CASSQEYPGGSYEQYF

j_call: TRBJ1-5
d_call: -
v_call: TRBV27
clone_size: -
cdr3_nt: TGTGCCAGCAAAGGGGGGGGAGCCCAGCATTTT
cdr3_aa: CASKGGGAQHF

j_call: TRBJ2-7
d_call: -
v_call: TRBV15
clone_size: -
cdr3_nt: TGTGCCACCAGCAGTGTCACAGGGTCCGATGATGGAGAGCAGTACTTC
cdr3_aa: CATSSVTGSDDGEQYF